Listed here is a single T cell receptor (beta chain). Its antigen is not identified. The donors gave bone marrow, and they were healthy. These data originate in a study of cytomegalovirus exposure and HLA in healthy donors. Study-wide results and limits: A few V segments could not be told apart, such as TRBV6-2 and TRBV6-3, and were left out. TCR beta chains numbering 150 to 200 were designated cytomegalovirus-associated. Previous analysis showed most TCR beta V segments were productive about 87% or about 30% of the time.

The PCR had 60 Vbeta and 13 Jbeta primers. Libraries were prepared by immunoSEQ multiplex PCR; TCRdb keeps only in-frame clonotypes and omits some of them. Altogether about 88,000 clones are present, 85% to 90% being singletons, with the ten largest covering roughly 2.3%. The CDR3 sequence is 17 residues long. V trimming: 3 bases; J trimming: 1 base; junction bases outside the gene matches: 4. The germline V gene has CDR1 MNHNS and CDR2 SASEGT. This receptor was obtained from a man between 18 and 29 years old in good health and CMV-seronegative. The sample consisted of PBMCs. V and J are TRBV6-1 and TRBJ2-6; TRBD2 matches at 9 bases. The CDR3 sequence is CASSEAGGGSGANVLTF. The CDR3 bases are TGTGCCAGCAGTGAGGCGGGAGGGGGGTCTGGGGCCAACGTCCTGACTTTC.